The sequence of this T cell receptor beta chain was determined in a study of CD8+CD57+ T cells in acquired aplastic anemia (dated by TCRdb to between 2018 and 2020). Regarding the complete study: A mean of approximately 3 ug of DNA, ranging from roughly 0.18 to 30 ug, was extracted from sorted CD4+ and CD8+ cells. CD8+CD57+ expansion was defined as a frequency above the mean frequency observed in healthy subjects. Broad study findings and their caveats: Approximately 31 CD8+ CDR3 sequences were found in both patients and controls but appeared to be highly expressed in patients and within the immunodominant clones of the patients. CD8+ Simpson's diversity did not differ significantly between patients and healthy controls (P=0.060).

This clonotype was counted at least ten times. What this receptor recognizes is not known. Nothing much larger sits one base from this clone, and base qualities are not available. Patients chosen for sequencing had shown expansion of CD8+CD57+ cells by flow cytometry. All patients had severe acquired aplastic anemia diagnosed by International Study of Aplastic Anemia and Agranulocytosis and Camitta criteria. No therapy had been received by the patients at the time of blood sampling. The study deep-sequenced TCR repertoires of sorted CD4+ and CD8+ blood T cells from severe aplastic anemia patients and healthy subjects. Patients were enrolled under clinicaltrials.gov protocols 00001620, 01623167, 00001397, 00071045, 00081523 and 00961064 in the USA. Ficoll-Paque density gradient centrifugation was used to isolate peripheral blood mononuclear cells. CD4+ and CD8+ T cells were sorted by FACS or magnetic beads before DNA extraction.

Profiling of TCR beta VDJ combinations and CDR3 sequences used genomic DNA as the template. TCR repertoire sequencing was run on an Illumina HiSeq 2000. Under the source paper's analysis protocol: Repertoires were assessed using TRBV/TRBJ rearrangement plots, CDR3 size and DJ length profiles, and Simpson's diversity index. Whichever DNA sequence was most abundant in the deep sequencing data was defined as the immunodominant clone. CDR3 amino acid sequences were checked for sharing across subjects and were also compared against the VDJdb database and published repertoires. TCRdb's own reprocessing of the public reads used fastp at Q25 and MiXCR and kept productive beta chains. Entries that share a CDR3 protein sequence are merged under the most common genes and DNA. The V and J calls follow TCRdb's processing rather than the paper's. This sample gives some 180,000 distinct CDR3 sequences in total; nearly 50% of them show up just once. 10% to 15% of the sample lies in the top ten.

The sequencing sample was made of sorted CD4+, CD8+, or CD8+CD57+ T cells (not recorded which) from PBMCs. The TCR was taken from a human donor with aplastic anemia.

The CDR3 here reads CASSFIEGGEQYF. The DNA sequence is TGTGCCAGCAGCTTCATTGAGGGGGGGGAGCAGTACTTC. The V and J segments used are TRBV7-9 and TRBJ2-7; the best D guess is TRBD2, with 7 bases matching. Trimming costs V 3 bases and J 7 bases, and their ends lie 13 bases apart. From the cysteine through the phenylalanine, the CDR3 covers 13 amino acids. The kept DNA is CDR3 alone, 39 bases in frame from the first base. CDR1 SEHNR and CDR2 FQNEAQ are derived from the germline V gene (reference sequence). This CDR3, with the reference TRBV7-9 and TRBJ2-7 proteins standing in past its ends, gives the full variable domain DTGVSQNPRHKITKRGQNVTFRCDPISEHNRLYWYRQTLGQGPEFLTYFQNEAQLEKSRLLSDRFSAERPKGSFSTLEIQRTEQGDSAMYLCASSFIEGGEQYFGPGTRLTVT.